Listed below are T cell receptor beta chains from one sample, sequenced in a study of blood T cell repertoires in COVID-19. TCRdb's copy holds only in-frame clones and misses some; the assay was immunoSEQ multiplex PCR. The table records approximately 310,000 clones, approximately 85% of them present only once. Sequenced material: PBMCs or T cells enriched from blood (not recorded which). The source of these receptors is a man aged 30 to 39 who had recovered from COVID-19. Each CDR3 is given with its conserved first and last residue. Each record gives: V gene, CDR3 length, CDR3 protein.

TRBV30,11,CARQGGFEQFF
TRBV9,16,CASSVEQGRSTDTQYF
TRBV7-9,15,CASSPGQGWQDGYTF
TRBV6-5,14,CASSSTVSGNTIYF
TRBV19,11,CASSMRNEQFF
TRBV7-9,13,CASSLMTGHGYTF
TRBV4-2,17,CASSQDTRDRGNQPQHF
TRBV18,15,CASSPPGHQRTEAFF
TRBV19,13,CASSPGVAETQYF
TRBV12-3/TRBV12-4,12,CASSFRVDEQFF
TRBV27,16,CASRNTWYRGHSEAFF
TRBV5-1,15,CASSLGEISGNTIYF
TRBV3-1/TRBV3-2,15,CASSRMGADPDTQYF